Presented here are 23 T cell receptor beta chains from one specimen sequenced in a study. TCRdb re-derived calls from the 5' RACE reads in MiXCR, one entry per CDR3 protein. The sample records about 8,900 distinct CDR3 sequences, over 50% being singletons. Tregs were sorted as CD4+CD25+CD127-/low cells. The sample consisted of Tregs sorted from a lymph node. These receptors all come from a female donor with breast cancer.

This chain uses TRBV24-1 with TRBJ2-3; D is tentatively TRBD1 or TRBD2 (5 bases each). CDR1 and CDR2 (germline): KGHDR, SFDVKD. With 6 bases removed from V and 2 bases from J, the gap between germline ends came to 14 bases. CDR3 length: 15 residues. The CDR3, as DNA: TGTGCCACCAGTAATTCGGGACGGGACACAGATACGCAGTATTTT. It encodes CATSNSGRDTDTQYF.

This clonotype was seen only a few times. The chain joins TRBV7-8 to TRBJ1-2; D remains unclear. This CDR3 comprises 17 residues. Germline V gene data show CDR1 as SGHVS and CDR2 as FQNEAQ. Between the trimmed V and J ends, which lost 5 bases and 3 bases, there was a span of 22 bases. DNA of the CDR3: TGTGCCAGCAGCACCGACGGTGTTTCAAGCTACGACTATGGCTACACCTTC. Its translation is CASSTDGVSSYDYGYTF.

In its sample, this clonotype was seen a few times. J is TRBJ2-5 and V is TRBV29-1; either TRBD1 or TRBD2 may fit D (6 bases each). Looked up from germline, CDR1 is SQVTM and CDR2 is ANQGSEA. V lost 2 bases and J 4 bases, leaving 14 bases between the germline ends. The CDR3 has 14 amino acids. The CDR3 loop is CSVELAGHLETQYF. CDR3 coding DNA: TGCAGCGTTGAACTGGCGGGACACTTAGAGACCCAGTACTTC.

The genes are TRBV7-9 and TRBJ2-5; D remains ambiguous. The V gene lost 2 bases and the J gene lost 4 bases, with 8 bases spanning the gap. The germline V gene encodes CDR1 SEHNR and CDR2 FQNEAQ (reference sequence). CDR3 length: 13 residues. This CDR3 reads CASSLRQRETQYF. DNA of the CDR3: TGTGCCAGCAGCTTAAGGCAGAGAGAGACCCAGTACTTC.

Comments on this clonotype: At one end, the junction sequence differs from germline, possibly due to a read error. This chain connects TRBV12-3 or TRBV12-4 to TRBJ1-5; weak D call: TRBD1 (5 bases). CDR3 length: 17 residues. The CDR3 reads CACSLELGTYPNQPQHF. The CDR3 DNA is TGTGCCTGCAGTTTAGAGTTGGGGACCTACCCCAATCAGCCCCAGCATTTT.

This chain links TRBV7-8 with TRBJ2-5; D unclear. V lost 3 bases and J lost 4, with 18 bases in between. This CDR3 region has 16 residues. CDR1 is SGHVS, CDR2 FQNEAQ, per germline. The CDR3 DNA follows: TGTGCCAGCAGCTTCAGGCGGCCGGCCCAAGGAGAGACCCAGTACTTC. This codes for CASSFRRPAQGETQYF. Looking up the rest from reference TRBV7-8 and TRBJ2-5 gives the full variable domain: GAGVSQSPRYKVAKRGQDVALRCDPISGHVSLFWYQQALGQGPEFLTYFQNEAQLDKSGLPSDRFFAERPEGSVSTLKIQRTQQEDSAVYLCASSFRRPAQGETQYFGPGTRLLVL.

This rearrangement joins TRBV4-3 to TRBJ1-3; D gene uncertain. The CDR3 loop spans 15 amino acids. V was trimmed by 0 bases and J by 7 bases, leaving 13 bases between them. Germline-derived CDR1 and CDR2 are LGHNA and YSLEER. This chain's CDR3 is CASSQDLYRRNTIYF. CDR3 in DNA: TGCGCCAGCAGCCAAGATCTGTACCGTCGGAACACCATATATTTT.

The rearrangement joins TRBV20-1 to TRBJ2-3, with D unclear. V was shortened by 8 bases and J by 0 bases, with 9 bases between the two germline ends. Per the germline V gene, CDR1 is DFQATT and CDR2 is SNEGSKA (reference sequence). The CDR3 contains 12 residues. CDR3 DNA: TGCAGTACCTCACAGAGCACAGATACGCAGTATTTT. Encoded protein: CSTSQSTDTQYF.

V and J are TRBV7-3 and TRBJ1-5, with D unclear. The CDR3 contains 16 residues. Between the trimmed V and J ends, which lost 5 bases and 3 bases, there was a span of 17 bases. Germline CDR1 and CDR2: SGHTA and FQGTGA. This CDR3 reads CASSTARLEDNQPQHF. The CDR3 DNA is TGTGCCAGCAGCACCGCGAGGTTGGAGGACAATCAGCCCCAGCATTTT.

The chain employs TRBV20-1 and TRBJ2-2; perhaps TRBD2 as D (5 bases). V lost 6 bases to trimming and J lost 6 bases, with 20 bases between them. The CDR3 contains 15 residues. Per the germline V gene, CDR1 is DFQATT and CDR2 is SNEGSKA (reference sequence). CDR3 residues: CSAARRTPHSGELFF. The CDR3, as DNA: TGCAGTGCCGCCCGGAGGACTCCCCACTCCGGGGAGCTGTTTTTT.

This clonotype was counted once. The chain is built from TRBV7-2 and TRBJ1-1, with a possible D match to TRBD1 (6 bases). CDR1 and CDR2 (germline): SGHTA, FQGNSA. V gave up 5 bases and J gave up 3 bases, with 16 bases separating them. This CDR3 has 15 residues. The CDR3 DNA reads TGTGCCAGCAGCCTAGGGGGGGCGTTCGACACTGAAGCTTTCTTT. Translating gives CASSLGGAFDTEAFF.

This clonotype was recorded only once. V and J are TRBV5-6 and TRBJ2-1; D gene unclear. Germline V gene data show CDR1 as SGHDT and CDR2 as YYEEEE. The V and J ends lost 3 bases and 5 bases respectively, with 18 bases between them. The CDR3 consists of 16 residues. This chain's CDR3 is CASSSDLQRSNNEQFF. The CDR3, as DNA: TGTGCCAGCAGCTCCGATTTACAAAGGAGTAACAATGAGCAGTTCTTC.

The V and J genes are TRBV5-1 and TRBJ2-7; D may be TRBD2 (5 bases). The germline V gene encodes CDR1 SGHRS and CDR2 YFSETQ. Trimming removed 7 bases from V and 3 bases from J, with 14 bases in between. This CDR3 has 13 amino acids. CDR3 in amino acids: CASAEGLLYEQYF. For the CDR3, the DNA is TGCGCCAGCGCCGAAGGACTTCTCTACGAGCAGTACTTC.

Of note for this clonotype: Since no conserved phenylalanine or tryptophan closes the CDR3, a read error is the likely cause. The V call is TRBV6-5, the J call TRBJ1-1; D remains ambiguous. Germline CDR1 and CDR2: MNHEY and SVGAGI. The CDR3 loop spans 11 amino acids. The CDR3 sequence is CASSYLNEAFS. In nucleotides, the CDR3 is TGCGCCAGCAGTTATTTAAATGAAGCTTTCTCT.

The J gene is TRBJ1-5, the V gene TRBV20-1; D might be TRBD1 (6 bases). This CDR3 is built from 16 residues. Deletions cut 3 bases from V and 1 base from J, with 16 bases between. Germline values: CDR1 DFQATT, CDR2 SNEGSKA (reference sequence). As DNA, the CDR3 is TGCAGTGCTAGTTGGGGGGGCAGGATGAGCAATCAGCCCCAGCATTTT. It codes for CSASWGGRMSNQPQHF.

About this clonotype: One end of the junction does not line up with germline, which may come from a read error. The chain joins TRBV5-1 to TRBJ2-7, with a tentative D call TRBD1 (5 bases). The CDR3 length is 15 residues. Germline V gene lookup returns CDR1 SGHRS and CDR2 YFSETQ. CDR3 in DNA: TGCGCCAGCAGCTTGACAGTAGGGGCTGCCTACGAGCAGCACTTC. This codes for CASSLTVGAAYEQHF.

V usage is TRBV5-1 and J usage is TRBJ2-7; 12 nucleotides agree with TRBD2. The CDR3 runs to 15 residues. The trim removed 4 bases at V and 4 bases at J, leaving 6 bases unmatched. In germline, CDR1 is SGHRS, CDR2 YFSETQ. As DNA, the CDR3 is TGCGCCAGCAGCCCTTCTAGCGGGAGGGAGTACGAGCAGTACTTC. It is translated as CASSPSSGREYEQYF.

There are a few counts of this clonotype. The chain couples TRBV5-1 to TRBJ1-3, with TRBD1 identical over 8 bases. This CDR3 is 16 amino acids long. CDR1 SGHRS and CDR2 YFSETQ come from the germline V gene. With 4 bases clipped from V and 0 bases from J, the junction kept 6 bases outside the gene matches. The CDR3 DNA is TGCGCCAGCAGCGACCAGGGGGCCAGCTCTGGAAACACCATATATTTT. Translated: CASSDQGASSGNTIYF.

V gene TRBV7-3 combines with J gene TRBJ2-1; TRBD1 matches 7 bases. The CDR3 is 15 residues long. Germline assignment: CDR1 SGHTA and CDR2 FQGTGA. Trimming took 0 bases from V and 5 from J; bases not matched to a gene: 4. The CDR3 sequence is CASSLTGQVDNEQFF. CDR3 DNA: TGTGCCAGCAGCTTAACCGGACAGGTGGACAATGAGCAGTTCTTC. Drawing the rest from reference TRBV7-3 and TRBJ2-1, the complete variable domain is GAGVSQTPSNKVTEKGKYVELRCDPISGHTALYWYRQSLGQGPEFLIYFQGTGAADDSGLPNDRFFAVRPEGSVSTLKIQRTERGDSAVYLCASSLTGQVDNEQFFGPGTRLTVL.

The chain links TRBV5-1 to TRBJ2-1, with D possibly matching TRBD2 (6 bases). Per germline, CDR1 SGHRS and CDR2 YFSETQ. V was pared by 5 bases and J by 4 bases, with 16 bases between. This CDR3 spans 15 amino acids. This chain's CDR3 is CASRLTGVAYNEQFF. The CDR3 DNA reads TGCGCCAGCAGGTTAACGGGAGTAGCATACAATGAGCAGTTCTTC.

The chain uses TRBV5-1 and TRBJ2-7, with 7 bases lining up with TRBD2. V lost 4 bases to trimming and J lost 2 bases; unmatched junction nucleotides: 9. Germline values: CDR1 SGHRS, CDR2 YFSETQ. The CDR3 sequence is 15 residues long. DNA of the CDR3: TGCGCCAGCAGCCCAAGCGGGACTGATACCTACGAGCAGTACTTC. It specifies CASSPSGTDTYEQYF.

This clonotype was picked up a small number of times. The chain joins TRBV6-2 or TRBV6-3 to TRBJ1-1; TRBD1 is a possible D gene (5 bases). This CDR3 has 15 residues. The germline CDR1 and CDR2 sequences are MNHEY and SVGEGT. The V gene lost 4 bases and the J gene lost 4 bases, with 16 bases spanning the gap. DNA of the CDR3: TGTGCCAGCAGTTTTTCACCCGGGGGTGGCACTGAAGCTTTCTTT. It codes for CASSFSPGGGTEAFF.

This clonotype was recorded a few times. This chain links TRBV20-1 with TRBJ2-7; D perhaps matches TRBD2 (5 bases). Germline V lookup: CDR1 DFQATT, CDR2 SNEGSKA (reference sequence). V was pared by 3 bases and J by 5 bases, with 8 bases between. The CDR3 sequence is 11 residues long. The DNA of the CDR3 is TGCAGTGCTAGCGGGATTCACGAGCAGTACGTC. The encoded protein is CSASGIHEQYV.